This TCR beta chain appears in the sequencing data of a study of blood T cell repertoires in COVID-19. About the study: Nucleic acid was either cDNA or gDNA, and it came from T cells, B-cell-depleted T cells, or PBMCs.

In the source study's methods: Cell counts per sample came from amplifying reference gene primers. The table came from immunoSEQ multiplex PCR; TCRdb's copy has only in-frame clones and leaves some out. V, J and clone size were drawn from that table, and D and trimming were deduced from the DNA. The repertoire consists of a few hundred thousand clones, with 90% occurring once and the leading ten covering approximately 4%. Input material: PBMCs or T cells enriched from blood (not recorded which). The sequence came from a woman between 18 and 29 years old with acute COVID-19.

CDR3: CASSSGLAHYNEQFF. In nucleotides, the CDR3 is TGTGCCAGCAGCTCCGGACTAGCCCACTACAATGAGCAGTTCTTC. The chain links TRBV11-3 to TRBJ2-1; 8 bases agree with TRBD2. Trimming at V came to 4 bases and at J to 3 bases, leaving 5 bases not matched to a gene. The germline V gene encodes CDR1 SGHNT and CDR2 YENEEA. The CDR3 spans 15 residues.